The clone carrying this TCR beta chain occurred many times. These data belong to a study of T cells in Graves' hyperthyroidism and ophthalmopathy. Patients were aged 18 to 65, had disease duration under 2 months, and had newly diagnosed hyperthyroidism. Uncontrolled infection, other autoimmune disease, pregnancy and lactation each barred patients from inclusion. Per germline, CDR1 SNHLY and CDR2 FYNNEI. V was clipped by 6 bases and J by 5 bases, with 8 bases between them. This CDR3 has 12 amino acids. It was RNA transcripts that yielded the amplified TCR beta CDR3 regions. TCR CDR3 regions were first amplified by RT-PCR with HTBI primers. TCRdb fed the multiplex PCR reads into MiXCR, producing one record per CDR3 protein. The sample includes roughly 700,000 distinct CDR3 sequences, 14% seen only once; the top ten take approximately 10%.

This clonotype originated in a woman younger than 30 with Graves' hyperthyroidism. Sequenced input: blood. V gene TRBV2 combines with J gene TRBJ1-5; D is unresolved. CDR3 sequence: CASRGSDQPQHF. In DNA form, the CDR3 reads TGTGCCAGCAGGGGGTCCGATCAGCCCCAGCATTTT.